These T cell receptor beta chains were read from a single sample in a study of blood T cell repertoires in COVID-19. Generated by immunoSEQ multiplex PCR, the TCRdb table keeps only in-frame clones and is missing some. The table has about 220,000 clones, about 87% seen once; the top ten hold 2.5%. Sequences were obtained from PBMCs or T cells enriched from blood (not recorded which). The receptor set was obtained from a woman in her forties with acute COVID-19. Both conserved end residues are part of each CDR3. The D gene is left open where the match is weak. A clone size is listed for some rows: how often the clone was seen (once, few, many), or a class if it is expanded.

clone_size	j_call	d_call	v_call	cdr3_aa	cdr3_nt
-	TRBJ1-4	TRBD1	TRBV18	CASSRDRAATNEKLFF	TGTGCCAGCTCAAGGGACAGGGCGGCAACTAATGAAAAACTGTTTTTT
-	TRBJ2-6	-	TRBV7-2	CASSSSLSGANVLTF	TGTGCCAGCAGCTCCTCCCTCTCTGGGGCCAACGTCCTGACTTTC
-	TRBJ1-2	-	TRBV24-1	CATSGGGGDYGYTF	TGTGCCACCAGTGGTGGGGGGGGCGACTATGGCTACACCTTC
-	TRBJ2-5	TRBD2	TRBV27	CASSLSGTIKTQYF	TGTGCCAGCAGTTTGTCCGGGACTATAAAGACCCAGTACTTC
-	TRBJ2-7	-	TRBV7-9	CASRNEQATEQYF	TGTGCCAGCAGGAATGAACAGGCTACCGAGCAGTACTTC
-	TRBJ1-5	TRBD1	TRBV2	CASREQSTGPGRWSNQPQHF	TGTGCCAGCAGGGAACAATCGACAGGGCCCGGGCGATGGAGCAATCAGCCCCAGCATTTT
-	TRBJ2-2	-	TRBV25-1	CASSEGRAGELFF	TGTGCCAGCAGTGAAGGCAGGGCCGGGGAGCTGTTTTTT
-	TRBJ1-3	-	TRBV7-8	CASSLAQGSGNTIYF	TGTGCCAGCAGCTTAGCACAGGGAAGTGGAAACACCATATATTTT
-	TRBJ1-2	TRBD1	TRBV18	CASSPLGQAHGYTF	TGTGCCAGCTCACCACTTGGACAGGCCCATGGCTACACCTTC
few	TRBJ1-4	-	TRBV4-1	CASSQVGQSNEKLFF	TGCGCCAGCAGCCAAGTCGGACAAAGTAATGAAAAACTGTTTTTT
-	TRBJ1-1	-	TRBV5-1	CASSLLGRTTEAFF	TGCGCCAGCAGCTTGCTGGGGAGGACCACTGAAGCTTTCTTT
-	TRBJ1-4	-	TRBV2	CASSGRQGRTNEKLFF	TGTGCCAGCAGTGGAAGGCAGGGGCGGACTAATGAAAAACTGTTTTTT
-	TRBJ1-4	-	TRBV5-1	CASSLEGSNEKLFF	TGCGCCAGCAGCTTGGAGGGGTCTAATGAAAAACTGTTTTTT
once	TRBJ1-4	-	TRBV5-1	CASSPGNEKLFF	TGCGCCAGCAGCCCGGGGAATGAAAAACTGTTTTTT
-	TRBJ2-5	TRBD1	TRBV18	CASSRRQGPETQYF	TGTGCCAGCTCGCGCAGACAGGGGCCGGAGACCCAGTACTTC
-	TRBJ2-2	-	TRBV6-5	CASSTGDRSPGELFF	TGTGCCAGCAGCACGGGGGACAGAAGTCCCGGGGAGCTGTTTTTT
-	TRBJ2-5	-	TRBV7-6	CASSLVAWRGAETQYF	TGTGCCAGCAGCTTAGTAGCTTGGAGGGGCGCAGAGACCCAGTACTTC
-	TRBJ2-6	-	TRBV6-5	CASSWTPSGANVLTF	TGTGCCAGCAGTTGGACACCCTCTGGGGCCAACGTCCTGACTTTC
-	TRBJ2-3	TRBD2	TRBV6-4	CASSDGTSGETDTQYF	TGTGCCAGCAGTGATGGGACTAGCGGGGAAACAGATACGCAGTATTTT
-	TRBJ1-5	TRBD1	TRBV6-5	CASRPDRGPGQPQHF	TGTGCCAGCAGACCCGACAGGGGGCCGGGACAGCCCCAGCATTTT
-	TRBJ2-3	-	TRBV9	CASSVGFQVQFNTDTQYF	TGTGCCAGCAGCGTAGGCTTCCAGGTTCAATTCAACACAGATACGCAGTATTTT
-	TRBJ2-1	-	TRBV7-9	CASRRSGTGSYNEQFF	TGTGCCAGCAGGCGCTCCGGGACTGGCTCCTACAATGAGCAGTTCTTC
-	TRBJ2-1	TRBD1	TRBV7-2	CASSARQGLASEQFF	TGTGCCAGCAGCGCCCGACAGGGATTGGCAAGTGAGCAGTTCTTC
-	TRBJ1-2	-	TRBV24-1	CATSPLGLNYGYTF	TGTGCCACCAGCCCACTGGGGCTAAACTATGGCTACACCTTC
-	TRBJ1-2	-	TRBV7-9	CASSLGQPYGYTF	TGTGCCAGCAGCTTAGGACAGCCTTATGGCTACACCTTC
-	TRBJ1-3	-	TRBV5-5	CASSTDSGSGNTIYF	TGTGCCAGCAGCACGGACAGCGGCTCTGGAAACACCATATATTTT
-	TRBJ1-3	-	TRBV6-5	CASQQAPGNTIYF	TGTGCCAGTCAACAGGCTCCCGGAAACACCATATATTTT
-	TRBJ1-1	TRBD1	TRBV7-2	CASSLWGTGVTEAFF	TGTGCCAGCAGCTTATGGGGGACAGGGGTGACTGAAGCTTTCTTT
-	TRBJ2-5	TRBD1	TRBV29-1	CSYSDGGQGKETQYF	TGCAGCTATAGTGATGGGGGACAGGGCAAAGAGACCCAGTACTTC
-	TRBJ1-6	-	TRBV6-5	CASKTTDYNSPLHF	TGTGCCAGCAAGACGACTGACTATAATTCACCCCTCCACTTT
-	TRBJ2-7	TRBD1	TRBV14	CASSTLGQGGGEQYF	TGTGCCAGCAGCACCCTAGGACAGGGCGGAGGCGAGCAGTACTTC
-	TRBJ2-3	TRBD2	TRBV19	CASSKGGTSGRSTDTQYF	TGTGCCAGTAGTAAAGGGGGGACTAGCGGGCGTAGCACAGATACGCAGTATTTT
-	TRBJ1-2	TRBD1	TRBV19	CASSGLGQAAGYGYTF	TGTGCCAGTAGTGGATTGGGACAGGCCGCGGGCTATGGCTACACCTTC
-	TRBJ2-4	-	TRBV18	CASSNTGLQNIQYF	TGTGCCAGCTCTAACACAGGGCTCCAAAACATTCAGTACTTC
-	TRBJ1-1	TRBD1	TRBV10-2	CASNRGAMITEAFF	TGCGCCAGCAACAGGGGGGCGATGATCACTGAAGCTTTCTTT
-	TRBJ1-6	-	TRBV5-1	CASSLEGGNSPLHF	TGCGCCAGCAGCTTGGAGGGGGGGAATTCACCCCTCCACTTT
-	TRBJ2-1	TRBD1	TRBV5-8	CASSLRLGGTYNEQFF	TGTGCCAGCAGTTTACGATTAGGGGGCACCTACAATGAGCAGTTCTTC
-	TRBJ1-2	-	TRBV5-1	CASSFGGGYGYTF	TGCGCCAGCAGCTTCGGAGGTGGCTATGGCTACACCTTC
-	TRBJ1-1	TRBD1	TRBV3-1/TRBV3-2	CASSQGAGTALRAFF	TGTGCCAGCAGCCAAGGGGCTGGGACAGCTCTAAGGGCTTTCTTT
once	TRBJ1-1	-	TRBV19	CASSLRGNTEAFF	TGTGCCAGTAGTTTGCGGGGCAACACTGAAGCTTTCTTT
-	TRBJ1-4	TRBD1	TRBV27	CASSLSVRGLEKLFF	TGTGCCAGCAGTTTATCGGTCAGGGGGCTTGAAAAACTGTTTTTT
-	TRBJ1-1	-	TRBV7-2	CASSLEGGANTEAFF	TGTGCCAGCAGCTTAGAGGGAGGGGCGAACACTGAAGCTTTCTTT
-	TRBJ2-3	TRBD2	TRBV10-1	CASSESTGLAGGSVNTQYF	TGCGCCAGCAGTGAGTCGACGGGACTAGCGGGGGGGTCAGTAAATACGCAGTATTTT
-	TRBJ2-3	-	TRBV11-2	CASSFSQGTDTQYF	TGTGCCAGCAGCTTCTCCCAGGGCACAGATACGCAGTATTTT
-	TRBJ1-6	-	TRBV10-3	CAISEQKDSPLHF	TGTGCCATCAGTGAACAGAAGGATTCACCCCTCCACTTT
-	TRBJ2-2	TRBD2	TRBV7-2	CASSLTGLASGELFF	TGTGCCAGCAGCTTAACGGGACTAGCATCCGGGGAGCTGTTTTTT
-	TRBJ2-5	-	TRBV5-4	CASSGGLRTQYF	TGTGCCAGCAGCGGGGGCCTGAGGACCCAGTACTTC
-	TRBJ1-2	-	TRBV5-1	CASKPVGGGATNYGYTF	TGCGCCAGCAAACCAGTGGGTGGAGGGGCCACTAACTATGGCTACACCTTC
-	TRBJ2-1	TRBD2	TRBV5-1	CASSFGTSTTNEQFF	TGCGCCAGCAGCTTCGGGACTAGCACAACCAATGAGCAGTTCTTC
-	TRBJ2-3	-	TRBV5-5	CASSLEGTPKPFF	TGTGCCAGCAGCTTGGAAGGGACACCGAAACCGTTTTTC
-	TRBJ2-3	-	TRBV5-1	CASSLDRANTDTQYF	TGCGCCAGCAGCTTGGACAGGGCCAACACAGATACGCAGTATTTT
-	TRBJ2-3	TRBD2	TRBV4-2	CASSQTGGGFTDTQYF	TGTGCCAGCAGCCAGACCGGCGGGGGATTCACAGATACGCAGTATTTT
-	TRBJ1-4	-	TRBV25-1	CASSDPTGGNEKLFF	TGTGCCAGCAGTGATCCGACAGGCGGGAATGAAAAACTGTTTTTT